A single sample gave rise to the 31 T cell receptor beta chains below, sequenced in a study of T cells after yellow fever vaccination. In TCRdb, the 5' RACE reads were re-called with MiXCR into one record per CDR3 protein. Of 300,000 to 350,000 distinct CDR3 sequences listed, 8% to 9.5% are singletons. The sample was PBMCs, taken about 49 days after the first yellow fever vaccination. The receptor source for this set is a man aged 18 to 30 who received the YFV17D yellow fever vaccine.

This chain joins TRBV20-1 and TRBJ1-2, with 9 bases aligning to TRBD1. With 1 base clipped from V and 6 bases from J, the junction kept 9 bases outside the gene matches. Per germline, CDR1 DFQATT and CDR2 SNEGSKA (reference sequence). The CDR3 loop spans 15 amino acids. CDR3 DNA sequence: TGCAGTGCTAGAGCTATGGACAGGGGCTCGAATGGCTACACCTTC. Encoded protein: CSARAMDRGSNGYTF.

This clonotype was detected a few times. The gene calls are TRBV7-9 and TRBJ2-1; tentatively, D is TRBD1 (6 bases). This CDR3 contains 12 residues. Germline lookup yields CDR1 SEHNR and CDR2 FQNEAQ (reference sequence). Between the trimmed V and J ends, which lost 9 bases and 5 bases, there was a span of 11 bases. CDR3 in DNA: TGTGCCAGGAGGGGGTTGAACAATGAGCAGTTCTTC. This gives the protein CARRGLNNEQFF.

This clonotype occurred a few times. The chain couples TRBV5-1 to TRBJ2-7; D call uncertain. V was shortened by 1 base and J by 2 bases, with 10 bases between the two germline ends. The CDR3 is 14 amino acids. Germline V gene sequence: CDR1 SGHRS, CDR2 YFSETQ. The DNA of the CDR3 is TGCGCCAGCAGCTTGACGGCTCCGGCCTACGAGCAGTACTTC. Protein: CASSLTAPAYEQYF.

The rearrangement joins TRBV9 to TRBJ2-2; D may be TRBD2 (6 bases). The CDR3 length is 15 residues. V lost 4 bases and J lost 4, with 14 bases in between. The germline V gene has CDR1 SGDLS and CDR2 YYNGEE. In DNA, the CDR3 is TGTGCCAGCAGCCCCCAGATGGGGGGCACCGGGGAGCTGTTTTTT. Residues: CASSPQMGGTGELFF.

DNA for the CDR3: TGTGCCAGCAGCGTAAGAGGGACCCAAGAGACCCAGTACTTC. It specifies CASSVRGTQETQYF. The chain employs TRBV9 and TRBJ2-5; either TRBD1 or TRBD2 may supply D (5 bases each). The germline gives CDR1 SGDLS, CDR2 YYNGEE. V was trimmed by 1 base and J by 1 base, leaving 8 bases between them. The CDR3 contains 14 residues.

The V and J genes are TRBV5-4 and TRBJ1-4; D remains unclear. Germline V gene data show CDR1 as SGHNT and CDR2 as YYREEE (reference sequence). CDR3 length: 17 residues. The V gene lost 1 base and the J gene lost 7 bases, with 20 bases spanning the gap. The CDR3 nucleotides read TGTGCCAGCAGCTTGACGGGGTCGGGGTTCCGACGTGAAAAACTGTTTTTT. This gives the protein CASSLTGSGFRREKLFF.

This clonotype was seen more than once but under ten times. The V call is TRBV7-9, the J call TRBJ2-1, with D hard to call. Trimming cost V 5 bases and J 8 bases, with 7 bases left between them. The CDR3 consists of 11 residues. Per germline, CDR1 SEHNR and CDR2 FQNEAQ (reference sequence). The CDR3 is CASSTLDEQFF. The CDR3 DNA reads as TGTGCCAGCAGCACCTTGGATGAGCAGTTCTTC.

The CDR3: CASSRGIYGYTF. The DNA for the CDR3 is TGTGCCAGCAGCCGGGGGATCTATGGCTACACCTTC. J is TRBJ1-2 and V is TRBV6-6; tentative D call: TRBD1 (5 bases). The V gene's germline CDR1 is MNHNY and CDR2 SVGAGI (reference sequence). CDR3 length: 12 residues. V was clipped by 6 bases and J by 4 bases, with 9 bases between them.

CDR3 DNA sequence: TGTGCCAGCAGACCTCCGGGACAGGGATACGAGCAGTACGTC. It yields the protein CASRPPGQGYEQYV. This rearrangement joins TRBV7-9 to TRBJ2-7; 9 bases match TRBD1. Germline CDR1 reads SEHNR; CDR2 reads FQNEAQ (reference sequence). The CDR3 sequence is 14 residues long. V was pared by 6 bases and J by 4 bases, with 7 bases of the junction left unmatched.

The chain has TRBV4-1 and TRBJ2-7; 10 bases match TRBD1. CDR1 and CDR2 from the germline V gene are MGHRA and YSYEKL. V was clipped by 0 bases and J by 7 bases; unmatched bases: 9. The CDR3 runs to 16 residues. CDR3 sequence reads: CASSQDHGQGVLEQYF. CDR3 coding DNA: TGCGCCAGCAGCCAAGATCACGGACAGGGGGTGTTGGAGCAGTACTTC.

This clonotype was found a few times. The J gene is TRBJ2-3, the V gene TRBV6-4; 7 positions match TRBD2. V shed 8 bases, J shed 3 bases, and the junction held 5 bases outside the gene matches. The V gene's germline CDR1 is MRHNA and CDR2 SNTAGT. This CDR3 contains 13 residues. The CDR3 here is CASAASGTDTQYF. CDR3 DNA sequence: TGTGCCAGCGCGGCTAGCGGTACAGATACGCAGTATTTT.

The V gene is TRBV5-1, the J gene TRBJ2-1; TRBD2 is a possible D gene (6 bases). This CDR3 is built from 16 residues. CDR1 SGHRS and CDR2 YFSETQ come from the germline V gene. Trimming took off 4 bases at V and 3 bases at J, with 17 bases between the two ends. The CDR3 region has the DNA TGCGCCAGCAGCCCCACCTGGCCGGGGGACTACAATGAGCAGTTCTTC. Its protein product is CASSPTWPGDYNEQFF.

At least ten counts were recorded for this clonotype. The V gene is TRBV6-5, the J gene TRBJ1-1; TRBD1 is a possible D gene (6 bases). This CDR3 has 15 residues. The germline CDR1 and CDR2 sequences are MNHEY and SVGAGI. V was shortened by 0 bases and J by 5 bases, with 13 bases between the two germline ends. The DNA of the CDR3 is TGTGCCAGCAGTTACTCGGTGGGCAGGGGAACTGAAGCTTTCTTT. Translated, it gives CASSYSVGRGTEAFF.

The table lists this clonotype with a few counts. The J gene is TRBJ2-7, the V gene TRBV5-1, with D perhaps TRBD1 (6 bases). The germline V and J ends were trimmed by 2 bases and 5 bases, with 14 bases remaining between them. Looked up from germline, CDR1 is SGHRS and CDR2 is YFSETQ. The CDR3 sequence is 14 residues long. The chain's CDR3 is CASSFPGVLNEQYF. The CDR3 DNA follows: TGCGCCAGCAGCTTCCCAGGGGTGTTGAACGAGCAGTACTTC.

This clonotype was seen a handful of times. V usage is TRBV3-1 and J usage is TRBJ1-2, with 7 bases fitting TRBD1. The trim removed 1 base at V and 6 bases at J, leaving 8 bases unmatched. Germline V gives CDR1 LGHDT, CDR2 YNNKEL (reference sequence). This CDR3 comprises 15 residues. The CDR3 sequence: CASSQAATGWDGYTF. CDR3 nucleotide sequence: TGTGCCAGCAGCCAAGCTGCGACAGGGTGGGATGGCTACACCTTC.

This clonotype came up many times. The genes are TRBV12-3 or TRBV12-4 and TRBJ2-7; the D gene is possibly TRBD1 (6 bases). The CDR3 consists of 13 residues. Deletions cut 3 bases from V and 7 bases from J, with 13 bases between. CDR3 DNA sequence: TGTGCCAGCAGTTTTAACAGGGTAGGAGAGCAGTACGTC. The encoded protein is CASSFNRVGEQYV.

The chain recombines TRBV3-1 with TRBJ2-2, with D hard to call. Trimming shortened V by 4 bases and J by 2 bases, and 20 bases separated the two germline ends. The CDR3 consists of 18 residues. Germline V gene sequence: CDR1 LGHDT, CDR2 YNNKEL (reference sequence). The CDR3 region is CASSLRSSYMFNTGELFF. DNA of the CDR3: TGTGCCAGCAGCCTGAGGTCCTCCTACATGTTTAACACCGGGGAGCTGTTTTTT.

There are a few counts of this clonotype. The genes are TRBV5-1 and TRBJ1-1, with 9 bases aligning to TRBD1. Germline V lookup: CDR1 SGHRS, CDR2 YFSETQ. Losses at the gene ends were 0 bases for V and 3 bases for J; bases not matched to a gene: 3. The CDR3 runs 15 residues. CDR3 coding DNA: TGCGCCAGCAGCTTGGGGGACAGGGATGACACTGAAGCTTTCTTT. Translated, it gives CASSLGDRDDTEAFF.

This chain links TRBV19 with TRBJ1-5; 12 bases fit TRBD1. CDR1 is LNHDA, CDR2 SQIVND, per germline (reference sequence). V gave up 8 bases and J gave up 7 bases; unmatched junction bases: 6. CDR3 size: 14 residues. CDR3 bases: TGTGCCAGTGCCGGGACAGGGGGCCGACAGCCCCAGCATTTT. This encodes CASAGTGGRQPQHF.

This clonotype was counted between two and nine times. This chain uses TRBV25-1 with TRBJ2-1, with D uncertain. The CDR3 has 12 amino acids. The V and J ends lost 4 bases and 9 bases respectively, with 10 bases between them. CDR1 is MGHDK, CDR2 SYGVNS, per germline. The CDR3 region has the DNA TGTGCCAGCAGTGCTAGTTGGGGTGAGCAGTTCTTC. Protein product: CASSASWGEQFF.

This clonotype was counted between two and nine times. The chain links TRBV5-5 to TRBJ2-6, with D possibly TRBD1 on 5 matching bases. Trimming pared 1 base from V and 0 bases from J, leaving 11 bases between. Germline lookup yields CDR1 SGHKS and CDR2 YYEKEE (reference sequence). The CDR3 runs to 17 residues. The DNA of the CDR3 is TGTGCCAGCAGCTTGTGGCAGGGTACCTCTGGGGCCAACGTCCTGACTTTC. Translating it yields CASSLWQGTSGANVLTF.

The chain employs TRBV12-3 or TRBV12-4 and TRBJ1-6; D is possibly TRBD1 (5 bases). CDR3 length equals 12 residues. V was shortened by 3 bases and J by 14 bases, with 11 bases between the two germline ends. Written as DNA, the CDR3 is TGTGCCAGCAGTTTTATACGGGGGGCCCTCCACTTT. The encoded protein is CASSFIRGALHF.

The chain employs TRBV19 and TRBJ1-4, with D possibly matching TRBD1 (6 bases). The V gene's germline CDR1 is LNHDA and CDR2 SQIVND (reference sequence). The CDR3 sequence is 15 residues long. V shed 4 bases and J shed 8 bases, with 17 bases lying between them. CDR3 in amino acids: CASSTRTVSREKLFF. DNA for the CDR3: TGTGCCAGTAGTACTAGGACAGTGAGTCGCGAAAAACTGTTTTTT.

This clonotype was seen a few times. The chain couples TRBV7-9 to TRBJ2-7; D gene ambiguous. Trimming pared 3 bases from V and 3 bases from J, leaving 9 bases between. The germline V gene has CDR1 SEHNR and CDR2 FQNEAQ (reference sequence). This CDR3 spans 13 amino acids. CDR3 DNA: TGTGCCAGCAGCTTCCTACTGGGCTACGAGCAGTACGTC. Translation gives CASSFLLGYEQYV.

A few counts support this clonotype. The rearrangement joins TRBV6-2 or TRBV6-3 to TRBJ1-2; TRBD1 is a possible D gene (6 bases). The CDR3 extends over 13 amino acids. V was clipped by 8 bases and J by 7 bases, with 17 bases between them. Germline V gene data show CDR1 as MNHEY and CDR2 as SVGEGT. The CDR3 spells CASATGLRSGYTF. CDR3 nucleotides: TGTGCCAGCGCTACAGGGTTAAGGAGTGGCTACACCTTC.

This clonotype came up a few times. The gene calls are TRBV2 and TRBJ1-4, with D uncertain. The CDR3 has 14 residues. The V and J ends lost 6 bases and 0 bases respectively, with 8 bases between them. The germline V gene has CDR1 SNHLY and CDR2 FYNNEI. The CDR3 coding sequence is TGTGCCAGCAGCCCTTATGCAACTAATGAAAAACTGTTTTTT. Translation: CASSPYATNEKLFF.

This clonotype has just a few counts. The V and J genes are TRBV6-1 and TRBJ2-2, with D hard to call. V gave up 5 bases and J gave up 0 bases, with 10 bases separating them. The CDR3 has 15 amino acids. Germline V CDR1 and CDR2: MNHNS, SASEGT. The CDR3 spells CASSRKPTNTGELFF. In DNA, the CDR3 is TGTGCCAGCAGTCGAAAACCCACGAACACCGGGGAGCTGTTTTTT.

The chain uses TRBV29-1 and TRBJ2-3; 9 bases match TRBD1. V was pared by 7 bases and J by 4 bases, with 9 bases of the junction left unmatched. The germline gives CDR1 SQVTM, CDR2 ANQGSEA. The CDR3 sequence is 14 residues long. CDR3 nucleotide sequence: TGCAGCGGACAGCCGGGACAGGGCCCAGATACGCAGTATTTT. It specifies CSGQPGQGPDTQYF.

The chain employs TRBV4-3 and TRBJ2-3; D may be TRBD1 (5 bases). The CDR3 covers 18 residues. Germline V lookup: CDR1 LGHNA, CDR2 YSLEER. The ends were cut back, 0 bases at V and 4 bases at J, with 20 bases in the middle. The chain's CDR3 is CASSQDWTRVLGADTQYF. Here the CDR3 DNA reads TGCGCCAGCAGCCAAGACTGGACCAGGGTCTTGGGCGCAGATACGCAGTATTTT.

V and J are TRBV5-1 and TRBJ2-6; D gene unclear. The CDR3 consists of 15 residues. CDR1 and CDR2 (germline): SGHRS, YFSETQ. V lost 3 bases, J lost 0 bases, and 7 bases lay in between. The CDR3, as DNA: TGCGCCAGCAGCTCAGAAAACTCTGGGGCCAACGTCCTGACTTTC. Protein product: CASSSENSGANVLTF. The full variable domain, with the rest looked up from reference TRBV5-1 and TRBJ2-6, is KAGVTQTPRYLIKTRGQQVTLSCSPISGHRSVSWYQQTPGQGLQFLFEYFSETQRNKGNFPGRFSGRQFSNSRSEMNVSTLELGDSALYLCASSSENSGANVLTFGAGSRLTVL.

This clonotype has at least ten counts. This chain connects TRBV10-3 to TRBJ2-7; D may be TRBD2 (7 bases). The CDR3 consists of 15 residues. V lost 3 bases and J lost 7, with 19 bases in between. The germline V gene has CDR1 ENHRY and CDR2 SYGVKD. The CDR3 is CAISDPRGGGAEQYF. CDR3 sequence (DNA): TGTGCCATCAGTGACCCCCGAGGGGGGGGGGCGGAGCAGTACTTC.